The 14 T cell receptor beta chains below come from one sample, sequenced in a study of PD-L1 blockade in urothelial cancer. Some clones are missing from TCRdb's copy, which holds only in-frame ones; the method was immunoSEQ multiplex PCR. The table has some 48,000 clones, about 86% seen once; the top ten hold 10%. Regarding time point: peripheral blood 6 weeks after treatment start. The source was PBMCs, collected around atezolizumab (anti-PD-L1) treatment. The source is a man aged 55 to 70 with urothelial cancer.

The rearrangement joins TRBV2 to TRBJ1-3; tentatively, D is TRBD1 (6 bases). This CDR3 has 14 amino acids. Germline CDR1 and CDR2: SNHLY and FYNNEI. The V gene lost 4 bases and the J gene lost 3 bases, with 10 bases spanning the gap. CDR3 protein: CASSGAGVGNTIYF. DNA of the CDR3: TGTGCCAGCAGTGGGGCAGGGGTTGGAAACACCATATATTTT.

This clone was observed a handful of times. Written as DNA, the CDR3 is TGTGCCGTACGGACAAGATCCATGAACACTGAAGCTTTCTTT. Protein sequence: CAVRTRSMNTEAFF. This rearrangement joins TRBV30 to TRBJ1-1; the D gene is possibly TRBD1 (5 bases). V lost 8 bases and J 0 bases, leaving 16 bases between the germline ends. CDR1 and CDR2 (germline): GTSNPN, SVGIG (reference sequence). CDR3 length: 14 residues. The variable domain in full, with the rest retrieved from reference TRBV30 and TRBJ1-1, is SQTIHQWPATLVQPVGSPLSLECTVEGTSNPNLYWYRQAAGRGLQLLFYSVGIGQISSEVPQNLSASRPQDRQFILSSKKLLLSDSGFYLCAVRTRSMNTEAFFGQGTRLTVV.

The chain carries TRBV27 and TRBJ1-1, with D possibly matching TRBD1 (6 bases). This CDR3 spans 14 amino acids. From germline, CDR1 is MNHEY and CDR2 SMNVEV (reference sequence). V lost 7 bases and J lost 7, with 19 bases in between. CDR3 in amino acids: CASNPRRGGSEAFF. CDR3 nucleotide sequence: TGTGCCAGCAACCCAAGGAGGGGGGGCAGTGAAGCTTTCTTT.

The CDR3 sequence: CASSPASGVLKTQYF. CDR3 coding DNA: TGTGCCAGCAGCCCGGCTAGCGGGGTGCTGAAGACCCAGTACTTC. The V gene is TRBV7-9, the J gene TRBJ2-5; the match to TRBD2 covers 9 bases. This CDR3 is 15 amino acids long. V shed 5 bases and J 6 bases; nucleotides not matched to a gene: 10. Germline CDR1 reads SEHNR; CDR2 reads FQNEAQ (reference sequence).

The chain is built from TRBV18 and TRBJ2-5, with TRBD1 matching over 10 bases. V was clipped by 7 bases and J by 5 bases; unmatched bases: 10. This CDR3 spans 15 amino acids. CDR1 is KGHSH and CDR2 is LQKENI in the germline V gene. CDR3 DNA sequence: TGTGCCAGCTTCACCAACCCGGGACAGGGGGAGACCCAGTACTTC. As protein: CASFTNPGQGETQYF.

The V gene is TRBV5-6, the J gene TRBJ1-1, with D maybe TRBD1 (6 bases). The CDR3 contains 13 residues. V was clipped by 4 bases and J by 4 bases, with 11 bases between them. Per germline, CDR1 SGHDT and CDR2 YYEEEE. CDR3 loop: CASSLQDSTEAFF. The CDR3, as DNA: TGTGCCAGCAGCCTACAGGACAGCACTGAAGCTTTCTTT.

The J gene is TRBJ2-7, the V gene TRBV30; 7 nucleotides line up with TRBD1. Losses at the gene ends were 0 bases for V and 0 bases for J; bases not matched to a gene: 11. This CDR3 has 17 residues. Germline V gene lookup returns CDR1 GTSNPN and CDR2 SVGIG (reference sequence). The CDR3 loop reads CAWSVPLGTEISYEQYF. The CDR3 DNA is TGTGCCTGGAGTGTACCCCTCGGGACAGAAATCTCCTACGAGCAGTACTTC. Full variable domain (remainder filled in from reference TRBV30 and TRBJ2-7): SQTIHQWPATLVQPVGSPLSLECTVEGTSNPNLYWYRQAAGRGLQLLFYSVGIGQISSEVPQNLSASRPQDRQFILSSKKLLLSDSGFYLCAWSVPLGTEISYEQYFGPGTRLTVT.

This clone has just a few counts. This chain uses TRBV11-2 with TRBJ2-7; the D gene is possibly TRBD2 (7 bases). V dropped 5 bases and J dropped 1 base, with 21 bases sitting between them. Germline CDR1 SGHAT, CDR2 FQNNGV. The CDR3 sequence is 17 residues long. The DNA for the CDR3 is TGTGCCAGCAGCCAATCCCTCAAAGCGGGGACATCCTACGAGCAGTACTTC. Translating gives CASSQSLKAGTSYEQYF.

This chain uses TRBV5-1 with TRBJ2-5; a weak D match, TRBD1 (6 bases). Trimming took 0 bases from V and 2 from J, leaving 8 bases between them. CDR1 is SGHRS, CDR2 YFSETQ, per germline. This CDR3 contains 14 residues. The CDR3 region is CASSLEQGQETQYF. In DNA form, the CDR3 reads TGCGCCAGCAGCTTGGAACAGGGTCAAGAGACCCAGTACTTC.

The rearrangement uses TRBV7-9 and TRBJ2-3; 10 nucleotides match TRBD1. J lost 6 bases, V lost 5 bases, and 11 bases had no gene match. The length of the CDR3 is 16 residues. The germline V gene encodes CDR1 SEHNR and CDR2 FQNEAQ (reference sequence). The DNA for the CDR3 is TGTGCCAGCAGCCTATGGACAGGGGGATTCGGGGATACGCAGTATTTT. This gives the protein CASSLWTGGFGDTQYF.

The chain links TRBV6-5 to TRBJ1-3, with no clear D. The length of the CDR3 is 15 residues. The V gene lost 8 bases and the J gene lost 0 bases, with 14 bases spanning the gap. From germline, CDR1 is MNHEY and CDR2 SVGAGI. The CDR3 DNA is TGTGCCAGCTGGTCGAGGTTATCCTCTGGAAACACCATATATTTT. Protein product: CASWSRLSSGNTIYF.

The chain links TRBV19 to TRBJ1-2, with TRBD1 matching over 9 bases. Germline CDR1 reads LNHDA; CDR2 reads SQIVND (reference sequence). J was trimmed by 4 bases and V by 6 bases; bases with no gene match: 6. CDR3 size: 14 residues. The chain's CDR3 is CASRHTGGGYGYTF. The CDR3 DNA reads TGTGCCAGTAGACATACAGGGGGCGGCTATGGCTACACCTTC.

This clone was observed once. The rearrangement joins TRBV27 to TRBJ1-6; D is perhaps TRBD1 (6 bases). Looked up from germline, CDR1 is MNHEY and CDR2 is SMNVEV (reference sequence). Trimming removed 3 bases at V and 9 bases at J, with 15 bases between. CDR3 length: 15 residues. CDR3 amino acids: CASSFGQGKGSPLHF. CDR3 sequence (DNA): TGTGCCAGCAGTTTCGGGCAGGGGAAGGGTTCACCCCTCCACTTT.

This clone has a single count. The rearrangement links TRBV7-9 to TRBJ2-2; perhaps TRBD1 as D (5 bases). This CDR3 is 14 amino acids long. The ends were cut back, 5 bases at V and 1 base at J, with 8 bases in the middle. Germline CDR1 is SEHNR and CDR2 is FQNEAQ (reference sequence). CDR3 protein: CASSRDRNTGELFF. CDR3 bases: TGTGCCAGCAGCCGAGACAGGAACACCGGGGAGCTGTTTTTT. Together with reference TRBV7-9 and TRBJ2-2, the CDR3 gives the full variable domain: DTGVSQNPRHKITKRGQNVTFRCDPISEHNRLYWYRQTLGQGPEFLTYFQNEAQLEKSRLLSDRFSAERPKGSFSTLEIQRTEQGDSAMYLCASSRDRNTGELFFGEGSRLTVL.